One and the same sample provided the 2 T cell receptor beta chains below, sequenced in a study of shared clonotypes between healthy human individuals. Measured with immunoSEQ multiplex PCR; TCRdb has only the in-frame clones, and not every one. There are roughly 2.5 million clones in the sample; just over 90% occur only once, and more than 0.12% lies in the top ten. Sample: naive CD4+ T cells sorted from blood. Subset specified: CD45RA+ positively selected. These receptors were collected from a man younger than 35 in good health.

The chain combines TRBV7-9 with TRBJ1-1, with 10 bases aligning to TRBD1. J was trimmed by 5 bases and V by 5 bases; bases with no gene match: 8. Germline CDR1 is SEHNR and CDR2 is FQNEAQ (reference sequence). This CDR3 contains 15 residues. The CDR3 DNA reads TGTGCCAGCAGCCTGGACAGGGGGTTTGGTACTGAAGCTTTCTTT. Residues: CASSLDRGFGTEAFF. The complete variable domain, with remaining parts taken from reference TRBV7-9 and TRBJ1-1, reads DTGVSQNPRHKITKRGQNVTFRCDPISEHNRLYWYRQTLGQGPEFLTYFQNEAQLEKSRLLSDRFSAERPKGSFSTLEIQRTEQGDSAMYLCASSLDRGFGTEAFFGQGTRLTVV.

The chain carries TRBV28 and TRBJ2-1, with D perhaps TRBD2 (5 bases). Germline V CDR1 and CDR2: MDHEN, SYDVKM. There are 15 residues in the CDR3. V lost 0 bases, J lost 2 bases, and 8 bases lay in between. The CDR3 nucleotides read TGTGCCAGCAGTTTATGGGGAGACCCCTACAATGAGCAGTTCTTC. Its translation is CASSLWGDPYNEQFF.